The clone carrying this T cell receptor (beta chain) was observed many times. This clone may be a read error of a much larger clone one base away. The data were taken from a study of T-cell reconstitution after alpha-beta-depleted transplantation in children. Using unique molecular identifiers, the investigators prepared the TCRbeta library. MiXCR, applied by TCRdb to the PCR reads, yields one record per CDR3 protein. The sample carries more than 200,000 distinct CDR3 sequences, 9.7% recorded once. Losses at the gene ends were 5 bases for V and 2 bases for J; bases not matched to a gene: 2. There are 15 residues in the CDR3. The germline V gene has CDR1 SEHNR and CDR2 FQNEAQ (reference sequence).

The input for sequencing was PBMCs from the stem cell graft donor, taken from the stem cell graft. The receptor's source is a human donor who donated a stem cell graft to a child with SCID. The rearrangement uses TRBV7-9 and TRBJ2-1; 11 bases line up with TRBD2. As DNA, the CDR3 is TGTGCCAGCAGCATACTAGCGGGGGCCTACAATGAGCAGTTCTTC. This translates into CASSILAGAYNEQFF. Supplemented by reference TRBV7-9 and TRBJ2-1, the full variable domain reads DTGVSQNPRHKITKRGQNVTFRCDPISEHNRLYWYRQTLGQGPEFLTYFQNEAQLEKSRLLSDRFSAERPKGSFSTLEIQRTEQGDSAMYLCASSILAGAYNEQFFGPGTRLTVL.